Listed here are 30 T cell receptor beta chains from one sample, sequenced in a study of blood T cell repertoires in COVID-19. Produced via immunoSEQ multiplex PCR; TCRdb's table is partial and in-frame only. This sample has tens of thousands of clones, with 84% found just once. Sequenced sample: peripheral blood. These receptors all come from a man aged 55 to 70 with acute or convalescent COVID-19.

The chain combines TRBV19 with TRBJ1-4; 10 nucleotides agree with TRBD1. The length of the CDR3 is 14 residues. The V gene's germline CDR1 is LNHDA and CDR2 SQIVND (reference sequence). Losses at the gene ends were 7 bases for V and 10 bases for J; bases not matched to a gene: 9. DNA of the CDR3: TGTGCCAGTACCCCTGGGGACAGGGGTGGAAAACTGTTTTTT. Protein product: CASTPGDRGGKLFF. The whole variable domain, remainder taken from reference TRBV19 and TRBJ1-4, is DGGITQSPKYLFRKEGQNVTLSCEQNLNHDAMYWYRQDPGQGLRLIYYSQIVNDFQKGDIAEGYSVSREKKESFPLTVTSAQKNPTAFYLCASTPGDRGGKLFFGSGTQLSVL.

The chain employs TRBV6-5 and TRBJ1-5; no clear D. Per germline, CDR1 MNHEY and CDR2 SVGAGI. This CDR3 has 14 residues. The V end lost 7 bases, the J end lost 7 bases, and 17 bases lay between the germline ends. CDR3 DNA: TGTGCCAGCAACCGCTTGAACCTAGGCCAGCCCCAGCATTTT. As protein: CASNRLNLGQPQHF.

V gene TRBV19 combines with J gene TRBJ1-2, with a possible D match to TRBD1 (6 bases). The CDR3 length is 13 residues. Germline V lookup: CDR1 LNHDA, CDR2 SQIVND (reference sequence). The V end was cut by 5 bases, the J end by 12 bases, with 19 bases between. CDR3 loop: CASSPEGRGHDTF. CDR3 bases: TGTGCCAGTAGTCCAGAGGGCCGGGGACACGACACCTTC.

The chain is built from TRBV14 and TRBJ2-5, with 9 bases matching TRBD2. The V gene end was trimmed by 4 bases and the J gene end by 2 bases; junction bases not matched to a gene: 5. Germline CDR1 is SGHDN and CDR2 is FVKESK. The CDR3 length is 15 residues. CDR3 coding DNA: TGTGCCAGCAGCCGAGGTAGCGGGGGACAAGAGACCCAGTACTTC. It encodes CASSRGSGGQETQYF. The entire variable domain, with the rest obtained from reference TRBV14 and TRBJ2-5, is as follows: EAGVTQFPSHSVIEKGQTVTLRCDPISGHDNLYWYRRVMGKEIKFLLHFVKESKQDESGMPNNRFLAERTGGTYSTLKVQPAELEDSGVYFCASSRGSGGQETQYFGPGTRLLVL.

The rearrangement joins TRBV7-2 to TRBJ2-7; D gene unclear. Between the trimmed V and J ends, which lost 5 bases and 3 bases, there was a span of 17 bases. The CDR3 length is 15 residues. Germline values: CDR1 SGHTA, CDR2 FQGNSA. The CDR3 loop reads CASSQPGSPRYEQYF. The CDR3 nucleotides are TGTGCCAGCAGCCAGCCCGGGTCCCCCCGCTACGAGCAGTACTTC.

V gene TRBV6-5 combines with J gene TRBJ1-1; D may be TRBD1 (6 bases). CDR1 MNHEY and CDR2 SVGAGI come from the germline V gene. This CDR3 region has 14 residues. Trimming cost V 10 bases and J 5 bases, with 20 bases left between them. The CDR3 here is CATRGGALVTEAFF. The CDR3 DNA reads as TGTGCCACACGCGGGGGGGCGTTGGTTACTGAAGCTTTCTTT.

This clone has just one count. The V gene is TRBV4-1, the J gene TRBJ2-1; TRBD1 might be the D (6 bases). This CDR3 is built from 16 residues. Looked up from germline, CDR1 is MGHRA and CDR2 is YSYEKL. Deletions cut 1 base from V and 0 bases from J, with 10 bases between. CDR3: CASSQGTASSYNEQFF. CDR3 DNA sequence: TGCGCCAGCAGCCAAGGGACAGCCAGCTCCTACAATGAGCAGTTCTTC.

V usage is TRBV27 and J usage is TRBJ1-5; D uncertain. V dropped 10 bases and J dropped 5 bases, with 9 bases sitting between them. CDR1 MNHEY and CDR2 SMNVEV come from the germline V gene (reference sequence). The CDR3 length is 11 residues. CDR3 sequence reads: CAIRRDQPQHF. The CDR3, as DNA: TGTGCCATTCGTCGCGATCAGCCCCAGCATTTT.

The V and J genes are TRBV28 and TRBJ2-5; possibly TRBD2 for D (5 bases). Germline CDR1 and CDR2: MDHEN and SYDVKM. V dropped 3 bases and J dropped 1 base, with 12 bases sitting between them. CDR3 length equals 15 residues. The CDR3 region is CASSFPSRTQETQYF. Here the CDR3 DNA reads TGTGCCAGCAGTTTTCCTAGCAGAACCCAAGAGACCCAGTACTTC.

This clone was seen a few times. The gene calls are TRBV7-2 and TRBJ1-1; possibly TRBD1 for D (6 bases). The CDR3 totals 15 residues. Trimming removed 2 bases from V and 1 base from J, with 11 bases in between. Per the germline V gene, CDR1 is SGHTA and CDR2 is FQGNSA. CDR3 loop: CASSLLGTQNTEAFF. The DNA of the CDR3 is TGTGCCAGCAGCTTATTGGGGACACAGAACACTGAAGCTTTCTTT.

V and J are TRBV4-3 and TRBJ2-5, with 8 nucleotides matching TRBD2. From germline, CDR1 is LGHNA and CDR2 YSLEER. Germline trimming cut 0 bases from V and 4 bases from J; bases unmatched to any gene: 4. CDR3 length: 15 amino acids. The CDR3 reads CASSQDPGRGETQYF. The DNA of the CDR3 is TGCGCCAGCAGCCAAGACCCCGGGAGGGGAGAGACCCAGTACTTC.

The CDR3 region has the DNA TGTGCCAGCAGCACCGGGACAGCTAATGAAAAACTGTTTTTT. This gives the protein CASSTGTANEKLFF. J is TRBJ1-4 and V is TRBV6-2 or TRBV6-3; 7 bases align to TRBD1. This CDR3 has 14 amino acids. Germline V gene data show CDR1 as MNHEY and CDR2 as SVGEGT. The V gene end was trimmed by 6 bases and the J gene end by 3 bases; junction bases not matched to a gene: 4.

The chain recombines TRBV2 with TRBJ2-5, with D perhaps TRBD2 (5 bases). The CDR3 is 15 residues long. The V end was cut by 0 bases, the J end by 2 bases, with 10 bases between. The germline CDR1 and CDR2 sequences are SNHLY and FYNNEI. CDR3 sequence reads: CASSEAGVGQETQYF. The CDR3 DNA sequence: TGTGCCAGCAGTGAAGCGGGAGTGGGGCAAGAGACCCAGTACTTC. Based on the CDR3 plus reference TRBV2 and TRBJ2-5, the full variable domain is EPEVTQTPSHQVTQMGQEVILRCVPISNHLYFYWYRQILGQKVEFLVSFYNNEISEKSEIFDDQFSVERPDGSNFTLKIRSTKLEDSAMYFCASSEAGVGQETQYFGPGTRLLVL.

This clone has just a few counts. V is TRBV25-1 and J is TRBJ1-2; 10 bases agree with TRBD1. Germline CDR1 and CDR2: MGHDK and SYGVNS. J gave up 2 bases and V 4 bases, and 4 bases lay outside the gene matches. CDR3 length: 15 residues. The CDR3 coding sequence is TGTGCCAGCAGTGCAGGGACAGGGGTAAACTATGGCTACACCTTC. Translating it yields CASSAGTGVNYGYTF.

This chain links TRBV5-1 with TRBJ2-3, with D perhaps TRBD2 (6 bases). CDR3 length: 15 residues. The V end lost 4 bases, the J end lost 1 base, and 13 bases lay between the germline ends. The germline V gene has CDR1 SGHRS and CDR2 YFSETQ. CDR3 protein: CASSRGMLGTDTQYF. CDR3 DNA: TGCGCCAGCAGCCGGGGGATGCTCGGCACAGATACGCAGTATTTT.

J is TRBJ1-6 and V is TRBV6-5; D is ambiguous. This CDR3 is built from 15 residues. CDR1 and CDR2 from the germline V gene are MNHEY and SVGAGI. The ends were cut back, 6 bases at V and 7 bases at J, with 16 bases in the middle. CDR3 bases: TGTGCCAGCAGAGCCGAGGCCCTCGTAAATTCACCCCTCCACTTT. This translates into CASRAEALVNSPLHF.

This clone was observed a handful of times. The chain links TRBV7-9 to TRBJ1-2, with 7 nucleotides matching TRBD1. Germline CDR1 and CDR2: SEHNR and FQNEAQ (reference sequence). V lost 1 base to trimming and J lost 1 base; unmatched junction nucleotides: 3. The CDR3 has 15 residues. The DNA of the CDR3 is TGTGCCAGCAGCTTAGGACAGGGTGGTAACTATGGCTACACCTTC. Translation: CASSLGQGGNYGYTF.

The V gene is TRBV28, the J gene TRBJ2-7; D unresolved. Germline V lookup: CDR1 MDHEN, CDR2 SYDVKM. This CDR3 comprises 10 residues. V was shortened by 6 bases and J by 4 bases, with 4 bases between the two germline ends. Here the CDR3 DNA reads TGTGCCAGCAGCCTTTACGAGCAGTACTTC. Its translation is CASSLYEQYF.

The chain has TRBV19 and TRBJ2-1; 7 bases map to TRBD1. The V gene end was trimmed by 4 bases and the J gene end by 1 base; junction bases not matched to a gene: 7. CDR3 length: 16 residues. Germline V gene sequence: CDR1 LNHDA, CDR2 SQIVND (reference sequence). The DNA for the CDR3 is TGTGCCAGTAGTACTTTAGGGGGCCGGTCCTACAATGAGCAGTTCTTC. It yields the protein CASSTLGGRSYNEQFF.

The genes are TRBV7-9 and TRBJ1-1, with D maybe TRBD1 (5 bases). V was pared by 4 bases and J by 5 bases, with 11 bases between. Germline V CDR1 and CDR2: SEHNR, FQNEAQ (reference sequence). There are 13 residues in the CDR3. DNA for the CDR3: TGTGCCAGCAGCTCCAGGGAATGGACTGAAGCTTTCTTT. Its protein product is CASSSREWTEAFF.

The rearrangement links TRBV7-8 to TRBJ1-5; D remains ambiguous. V lost 4 bases, J lost 0 bases, and 16 bases lay in between. Looked up from germline, CDR1 is SGHVS and CDR2 is FQNEAQ. The CDR3 sequence is 17 residues long. CDR3 in DNA: TGTGCCAGCAGCTCAGGACGGGAGAAATATAGCAATCAGCCCCAGCATTTT. Amino acid sequence: CASSSGREKYSNQPQHF.

Note on this clone: Other DNA sequences in this specimen translate into the identical CDR3. V is TRBV6-5 and J is TRBJ1-4; 8 bases fit TRBD1. The CDR3 loop spans 15 amino acids. Per germline, CDR1 MNHEY and CDR2 SVGAGI. With 5 bases clipped from V and 0 bases from J, the junction kept 2 bases outside the gene matches. CDR3 nucleotide sequence: TGTGCCAGCAGTCCGGACAGGGCAACTAATGAAAAACTGTTTTTT. This sequence encodes CASSPDRATNEKLFF.

The table lists this clone with a count of one. The chain is built from TRBV19 and TRBJ2-1; 12 bases align to TRBD2. The CDR3 loop spans 15 amino acids. Germline CDR1 LNHDA, CDR2 SQIVND (reference sequence). After removal of 1 base from V and 9 bases from J, the junction contained 4 bases not matched to a gene. CDR3 nucleotides: TGTGCCAGTAGTATAGGACTAGCGGGGGCGGGTGAGCAGTTCTTC. It specifies CASSIGLAGAGEQFF.

The chain combines TRBV5-1 with TRBJ2-3; TRBD2 might be the D (5 bases). V was clipped by 0 bases and J by 4 bases, with 12 bases between them. Looked up from germline, CDR1 is SGHRS and CDR2 is YFSETQ. CDR3 size: 15 residues. Here the CDR3 DNA reads TGCGCCAGCAGCTTGGACGGGGTAGTAGCAGATACGCAGTATTTT. Its protein is CASSLDGVVADTQYF.

The chain combines TRBV28 with TRBJ1-5; no clear D gene. Germline V gene lookup returns CDR1 MDHEN and CDR2 SYDVKM. The length of the CDR3 is 12 residues. V was trimmed by 3 bases and J by 9 bases, leaving 9 bases between them. The CDR3: CASSLNPGPQHF. The CDR3 nucleotides read TGTGCCAGCAGTTTGAATCCGGGGCCCCAGCATTTT.

The chain combines TRBV27 with TRBJ1-3; D possibly corresponds to TRBD1 (5 bases). The V gene lost 2 bases and the J gene lost 2 bases, with 10 bases spanning the gap. CDR3 length: 15 amino acids. Germline V CDR1 and CDR2: MNHEY, SMNVEV (reference sequence). CDR3 sequence (DNA): TGTGCCAGCAGTTTACTCCCAGGGACTGGAAACACCATATATTTT. Protein sequence: CASSLLPGTGNTIYF.

The V call is TRBV6-5, the J call TRBJ1-2, with D possibly being TRBD1 (6 bases). With 2 bases removed from V and 8 bases from J, the gap between germline ends came to 9 bases. The CDR3 is 12 amino acids. The germline CDR1 and CDR2 sequences are MNHEY and SVGAGI. CDR3 region: CASSYIGQGYTF. DNA of the CDR3: TGTGCCAGCAGTTACATCGGACAGGGCTACACCTTC.

The gene calls are TRBV29-1 and TRBJ2-3; 8 bases are shared with TRBD2. J was trimmed by 3 bases and V by 6 bases; bases with no gene match: 5. The germline gives CDR1 SQVTM, CDR2 ANQGSEA. This CDR3 contains 13 residues. The chain's CDR3 is CSVRRGGTDTQYF. CDR3 nucleotides: TGCAGCGTACGTCGGGGGGGTACAGATACGCAGTATTTT.

This chain joins TRBV18 and TRBJ1-3; perhaps TRBD1 as D (5 bases). Germline V gene lookup returns CDR1 KGHSH and CDR2 LQKENI. The length of the CDR3 is 15 residues. V shed 5 bases and J shed 0 bases, with 11 bases lying between them. CDR3 in amino acids: CASSAQGTSGNTIYF. Here the CDR3 DNA reads TGTGCCAGCTCAGCCCAGGGTACCTCTGGAAACACCATATATTTT.

In its sample, this clone was seen once. V usage is TRBV24-1 and J usage is TRBJ2-3, with TRBD2 identical over 10 bases. V shed 6 bases, J shed 11 bases, and the junction held 10 bases outside the gene matches. Germline CDR1 reads KGHDR; CDR2 reads SFDVKD. The CDR3 loop spans 14 amino acids. The CDR3 reads CATSPVAGGFRQYF. The CDR3 nucleotides are TGTGCCACCAGTCCTGTAGCGGGGGGCTTTAGGCAGTATTTT.